The clone carrying this TCR beta chain has only a few counts. Antigen specificity is unknown. The sample originates from a study of OX40 agonist ivuxolimab in advanced cancers. Regarding the study as a whole: CD4+ and CD8+ blood T cells expanded clonally by week 6 at 0.1 to 3.0 mg/kg.

CDR3 length: 16 residues. V dropped 0 bases and J dropped 1; count of bases not matched to a gene: 2. Per the germline V gene, CDR1 is SGHRS and CDR2 is YFSETQ. The cohort excluded patients with autoimmune disease history or systemic immunosuppression. Sequencing was performed with immunoSEQ multiplex PCR; in TCRdb, only in-frame clones are kept and a portion is missing. This sample has tens of thousands of clones, with around 90% found just once. The sequenced sample was CD4+ or CD8+ T cells sorted from blood, obtained in a trial of the OX40 agonist ivuxolimab. The V call is TRBV5-1, the J call TRBJ2-7; TRBD2 aligns across 12 bases. The TCR originated in an adult with an advanced solid tumor such as melanoma, head and neck, liver or kidney cancer. CDR3 region: CASSLGTSGKSYEQYF. In nucleotides, the CDR3 is TGCGCCAGCAGCTTGGGGACTAGCGGGAAGTCCTACGAGCAGTACTTC.